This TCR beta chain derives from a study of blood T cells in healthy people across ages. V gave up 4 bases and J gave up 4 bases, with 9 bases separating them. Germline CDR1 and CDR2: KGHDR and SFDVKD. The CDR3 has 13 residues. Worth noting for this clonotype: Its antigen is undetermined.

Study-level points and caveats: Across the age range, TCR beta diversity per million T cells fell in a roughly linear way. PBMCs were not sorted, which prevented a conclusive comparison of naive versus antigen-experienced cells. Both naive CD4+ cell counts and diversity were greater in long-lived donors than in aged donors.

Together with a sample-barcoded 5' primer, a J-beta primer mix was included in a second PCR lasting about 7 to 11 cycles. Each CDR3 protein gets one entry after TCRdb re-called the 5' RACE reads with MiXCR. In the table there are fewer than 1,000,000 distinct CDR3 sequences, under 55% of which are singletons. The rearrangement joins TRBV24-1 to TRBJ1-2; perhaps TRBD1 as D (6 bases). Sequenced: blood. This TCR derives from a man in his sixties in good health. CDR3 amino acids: CATSETGTYGYTF. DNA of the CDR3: TGTGCCACCAGTGAGACAGGAACCTATGGCTACACCTTC.